This T cell receptor (beta chain) originates from a study of blood T cell repertoires in COVID-19. Study in general: Collection of acute and convalescent COVID-19 samples took place in the United States, Italy and Spain. From T cells, B-cell-depleted T cells, or PBMCs came the material, which was cDNA or gDNA.

The germline V and J ends were trimmed by 0 bases and 5 bases, with 17 bases remaining between them. Germline V gene sequence: CDR1 SGHRS, CDR2 YFSETQ. The CDR3 covers 16 residues. Under the authors' procedure: Amplification of reference gene primers was used by the study to estimate nucleated cell counts. TCRdb keeps only in-frame clones here, not all; method: immunoSEQ multiplex PCR. V, J and clone size were drawn from that table, and D and trimming were deduced from the DNA. The repertoire holds more than 200,000 clones, with over 75% as singletons. This sequence joins TRBV5-1 and TRBJ1-1; the D is unclear. This sequence was found in a woman of 80 years or more with acute or convalescent COVID-19. Sequencing used peripheral blood. CDR3 in DNA: TGCGCCAGCAGCTTGGGGTCAGGCGTTGATAGTACTGAAGCTTTCTTT. Amino acid sequence: CASSLGSGVDSTEAFF. The whole variable domain, remainder taken from reference TRBV5-1 and TRBJ1-1, is KAGVTQTPRYLIKTRGQQVTLSCSPISGHRSVSWYQQTPGQGLQFLFEYFSETQRNKGNFPGRFSGRQFSNSRSEMNVSTLELGDSALYLCASSLGSGVDSTEAFFGQGTRLTVV.